The source of this T cell receptor (beta chain) is a study of T cell responses to AZD1222 COVID-19 vaccine. Study in general: Samples with a second dose at about 4 or about 12 weeks were pooled together. Points from the study as a whole: Most donors were white British, females outnumbered males, and clonal diversity was possibly underestimated. An increase in Spike-specific TCR breadth and depth was observed after two AZD1222 doses. Repertoire collection took place solely once the T cell response had peaked.

The method was immunoSEQ multiplex PCR; TCRdb's version includes in-frame clones alone and lacks a portion of them. The sample comprises some 90,000 clones, nearly 90% of which are singletons, and approximately 1.6% rests with the top ten. A few counts support this clone. Its cognate antigen is unknown. This CDR3 region has 18 residues. Unmatched junction bases numbered 15, after V lost 3 bases and J lost 5 bases. Germline V gene sequence: CDR1 MNHEY, CDR2 SMNVEV (reference sequence). This chain uses TRBV27 with TRBJ2-2, with 7 positions matching TRBD2. The sample in question was peripheral blood, obtained on day 0 of AZD1222 vaccination. The sequence derives from an adult in good health. The CDR3, as DNA: TGTGCCAGCAGTTTTTCCCCTGTGGTGGGAGGGCGAACCGGGGAGCTGTTTTTT. Its translation is CASSFSPVVGGRTGELFF.